This TCR beta chain was identified in a study of T-cell reconstitution after alpha-beta-depleted transplantation in children. This clonotype was counted at least ten times. The V gene lost 11 bases and the J gene lost 3 bases, with 14 bases spanning the gap. The CDR3 is 13 residues long. CDR1 is SEHNR and CDR2 is FQNEAQ in the germline V gene (reference sequence). Unique molecular identifiers were incorporated during preparation of the TCRbeta library. In TCRdb, the PCR reads were re-called with MiXCR into one record per CDR3 protein. The repertoire holds about 340,000 distinct CDR3 sequences, roughly 13% seen once, with approximately 4.2% in the top ten.

V and J are TRBV7-9 and TRBJ2-1; possibly TRBD1 or TRBD2 for D (5 bases each). The specimen was PBMCs, collected from the stem cell graft. This TCR was sampled from a human donor who donated a stem cell graft to a child with Fanconi anemia. CDR3: CAGSGTDYNEQFF. CDR3 in DNA: TGTGCCGGATCCGGGACGGACTACAATGAGCAGTTCTTC.